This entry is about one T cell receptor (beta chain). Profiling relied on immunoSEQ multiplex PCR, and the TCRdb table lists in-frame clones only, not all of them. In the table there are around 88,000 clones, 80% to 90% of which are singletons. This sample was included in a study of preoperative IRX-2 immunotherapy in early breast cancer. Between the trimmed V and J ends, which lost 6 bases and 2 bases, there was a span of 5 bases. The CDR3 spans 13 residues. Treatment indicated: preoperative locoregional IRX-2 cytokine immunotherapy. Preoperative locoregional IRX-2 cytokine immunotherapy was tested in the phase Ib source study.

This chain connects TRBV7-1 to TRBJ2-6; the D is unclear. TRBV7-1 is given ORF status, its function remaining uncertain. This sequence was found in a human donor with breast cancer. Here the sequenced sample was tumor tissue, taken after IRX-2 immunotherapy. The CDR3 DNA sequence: TGTGCCAGCAGTGGGGCTGGGGCCAACGTCCTGACTTTC. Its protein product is CASSGAGANVLTF.